These 5 T cell receptor beta chains came from one sample sequenced in a study of spatial heterogeneity in lung cancer. The sample's time point: sample taken at primary tumor resection. The input material, whole RNA from tumor, nontumor lung or frozen PBMC, was sequenced unsorted. TCRdb re-derived calls from the 5' RACE reads in MiXCR, one entry per CDR3 protein. The sample lists 5,100 or so distinct CDR3 sequences; around 28% were seen once. Sequencing used PBMCs, obtained at surgery. These receptor sequences come from a male donor with early-stage non-small cell lung cancer.

This clonotype is deemed medium-sized. The CDR3 sequence is CASSLGDRYEQYF. The CDR3 bases are TGTGCCAGCAGCTTAGGCGACAGGTACGAGCAGTACTTC. The rearrangement uses TRBV7-9 and TRBJ2-7, with TRBD1 as a possible D gene (6 bases). CDR3 length equals 13 residues. In germline, CDR1 is SEHNR, CDR2 FQNEAQ (reference sequence). V lost 1 base, J lost 4 bases, and 8 bases lay in between.

This chain uses TRBV20-1 with TRBJ1-5; D not resolved. The germline V and J ends were trimmed by 0 bases and 5 bases, with 8 bases remaining between them. CDR1 is DFQATT, CDR2 SNEGSKA, per germline (reference sequence). The CDR3 length is 13 residues. CDR3 residues: CSARDSTHQPQHF. The CDR3 coding sequence is TGCAGTGCTAGAGATTCCACTCATCAGCCCCAGCATTTT.

Relative to its sample, this clonotype is medium-sized. V gene TRBV6-6 combines with J gene TRBJ2-1, with 13 positions matching TRBD2. The junction had 4 bases not matched to a gene; V was cut back by 5 bases and J by 6 bases. Germline V CDR1 and CDR2: MNHNY, SVGAGI (reference sequence). The CDR3 contains 15 residues. The CDR3 spells CASSPTSGRPNEQFF. CDR3 bases: TGTGCCAGCAGTCCGACTAGCGGGAGGCCCAATGAGCAGTTCTTC.

Sample share makes this clonotype medium-sized. The genes are TRBV28 and TRBJ1-2; 7 nucleotides match TRBD1. The CDR3 is 14 residues long. V trimming: 6 bases; J trimming: 0 bases; junction bases outside the gene matches: 4. CDR1 and CDR2 from the germline V gene are MDHEN and SYDVKM. CDR3 DNA: TGTGCCAGCAGCTGGGACAGCGCTAACTATGGCTACACCTTC. It encodes CASSWDSANYGYTF.

In its sample, this clonotype was seen many times. The chain joins TRBV28 to TRBJ2-3; possible D gene TRBD1, 7 bases. Looked up from germline, CDR1 is MDHEN and CDR2 is SYDVKM. This CDR3 has 14 residues. V lost 7 bases, J lost 5 bases, and 16 bases lay in between. The CDR3: CASTLQGRKDTQYF. Written as DNA, the CDR3 is TGTGCCAGCACACTACAGGGGAGGAAAGATACGCAGTATTTT. Variable domain in full (rest from reference TRBV28 and TRBJ2-3): DVKVTQSSRYLVKRTGEKVFLECVQDMDHENMFWYRQDPGLGLRLIYFSYDVKMKEKGDIPEGYSVSREKKERFSLILESASTNQTSMYLCASTLQGRKDTQYFGPGTRLTVL.